This T cell receptor beta chain was sequenced for a study of blood T cell repertoires in COVID-19. On the study more broadly: T cells, B-cell-depleted T cells, or PBMCs provided the cDNA or gDNA that served as material.

V lost 5 bases, J lost 2 bases, and 7 bases lay in between. There are 12 residues in the CDR3. Germline CDR1 MNHEY, CDR2 SVGAGI. As originally analysed: The authors estimated nucleated cell counts from reference gene primer amplification. Sequencing used immunoSEQ multiplex PCR; TCRdb keeps in-frame clones, though not all of them. Clonal size and the V and J genes are those of that table, whereas D and trimming came from the DNA. Of about 140,000 clones in the sample, around 81% were seen once. V is TRBV6-5 and J is TRBJ2-7; D might be TRBD2 (5 bases). Specimen: peripheral blood. This TCR was sampled from a human donor in a cohort sampled during active COVID-19. CDR3 in DNA: TGTGCCAGCAGTCCGACTACCTACGAGCAGTACTTC. This encodes CASSPTTYEQYF.